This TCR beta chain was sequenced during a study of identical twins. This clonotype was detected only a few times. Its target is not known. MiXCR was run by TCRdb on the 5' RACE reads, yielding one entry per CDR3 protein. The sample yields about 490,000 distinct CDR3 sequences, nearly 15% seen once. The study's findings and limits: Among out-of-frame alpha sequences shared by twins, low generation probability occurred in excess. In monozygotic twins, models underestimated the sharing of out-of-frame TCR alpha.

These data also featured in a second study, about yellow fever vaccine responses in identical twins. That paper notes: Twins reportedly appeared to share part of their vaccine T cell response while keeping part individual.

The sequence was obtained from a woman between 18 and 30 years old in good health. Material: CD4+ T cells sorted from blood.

Written as DNA, the CDR3 is TGTGCCAGCAGCCGGGGGACAGGGGGGAACTACGAGCAGTACTTC. Protein: CASSRGTGGNYEQYF. The rearrangement links TRBV3-1 to TRBJ2-7; 11 bases map to TRBD1. CDR3 size: 15 residues. V trimming: 4 bases; J trimming: 3 bases; junction bases outside the gene matches: 5. CDR1 is LGHDT, CDR2 YNNKEL, per germline (reference sequence).